These 13 T cell receptor beta chains were sequenced from one sample in a study of T cell responses to AZD1222 COVID-19 vaccine. Sequencing was performed with immunoSEQ multiplex PCR; in TCRdb, only in-frame clones are kept and a portion is missing. The table shows about 76,000 clones, with about 88% occurring only once. The source was peripheral blood, collected on day 0 of AZD1222 vaccination. The receptors stem from an adult in good health.

The genes are TRBV3-1 (or the pseudogene TRBV3-2) and TRBJ2-5, with D hard to call. This CDR3 contains 14 residues. V lost 4 bases and J lost 2, with 11 bases in between. The germline CDR1 and CDR2 sequences are LGHDT and YNNKEL (reference sequence). The CDR3 DNA reads as TGTGCCAGCAGCCTACCCGCGGCGCAAGAGACCCAGTACTTC. This sequence encodes CASSLPAAQETQYF.

The rearrangement uses TRBV3-1 (or the pseudogene TRBV3-2) and TRBJ1-5; no clear D gene. Trimming cost V 8 bases and J 6 bases, with 5 bases left between them. From germline, CDR1 is LGHDT and CDR2 YNNKEL (reference sequence). CDR3 length: 10 amino acids. CDR3 residues: CASVGQPQHF. In DNA form, the CDR3 reads TGTGCCAGCGTGGGTCAGCCCCAGCATTTT.

The gene calls are TRBV5-4 and TRBJ1-3; 7 nucleotides match TRBD1. CDR3 length equals 15 residues. The V gene end was trimmed by 0 bases and the J gene end by 4 bases; junction bases not matched to a gene: 4. From germline, CDR1 is SGHNT and CDR2 YYREEE (reference sequence). The chain's CDR3 is CASSLGGDRGNTIYF. The CDR3 coding sequence is TGTGCCAGCAGCTTGGGAGGGGACAGAGGAAACACCATATATTTT.

The chain employs TRBV11-2 and TRBJ2-7; D is possibly TRBD2 (5 bases). Trimming removed 3 bases at V and 6 bases at J, with 9 bases between. CDR1 SGHAT and CDR2 FQNNGV come from the germline V gene. CDR3 length equals 12 residues. The CDR3 loop is CASSFGETEQYF. In DNA form, the CDR3 reads TGTGCCAGCAGCTTCGGGGAAACCGAGCAGTACTTC.

J is TRBJ1-4 and V is TRBV11-2; a weak D match, TRBD1 (5 bases). Germline V gene sequence: CDR1 SGHAT, CDR2 FQNNGV. V was trimmed by 7 bases and J by 7 bases, leaving 19 bases between them. The CDR3 sequence is 15 residues long. CDR3 region: CASKFGTTPGEKLFF. CDR3 nucleotides: TGTGCCAGCAAATTCGGGACTACGCCGGGTGAAAAACTGTTTTTT.

The V call is TRBV11-2, the J call TRBJ1-6, with D perhaps TRBD1 (6 bases). The CDR3 loop spans 15 amino acids. Germline loops: CDR1 SGHAT, CDR2 FQNNGV. V was trimmed by 5 bases and J by 7 bases, leaving 15 bases between them. CDR3: CASSTHGGPNSPLHF. DNA of the CDR3: TGTGCCAGCAGCACTCACGGGGGGCCCAATTCACCCCTCCACTTT.

The chain has TRBV7-2 and TRBJ2-1; D ambiguous. Trimming stripped 1 base from V and 0 bases from J, with 7 bases between. Germline V CDR1 and CDR2: SGHTA, FQGNSA. The CDR3 sequence is 15 residues long. The CDR3 nucleotides read TGTGCCAGCAGCTTAGGAGTAACCTCCTACAATGAGCAGTTCTTC. This translates into CASSLGVTSYNEQFF.

The chain uses TRBV5-1 and TRBJ2-3; tentative D call: TRBD1 (6 bases). The CDR3 has 15 residues. V lost 4 bases and J lost 2, with 14 bases in between. CDR1 and CDR2 (germline): SGHRS, YFSETQ. CDR3 sequence: CASSGGGQLTDTQYF. In nucleotides, the CDR3 is TGCGCCAGCAGCGGCGGCGGACAGCTCACAGATACGCAGTATTTT.

V is TRBV5-1 and J is TRBJ2-2, with 8 nucleotides matching TRBD1. CDR1 is SGHRS and CDR2 is YFSETQ in the germline V gene. V shed 5 bases, J shed 7 bases, and the junction held 7 bases outside the gene matches. The CDR3 has 14 residues. CDR3 coding DNA: TGCGCCAGCAGTACTCAGGGGGCAAGCGGGGAGCTGTTTTTT. Protein: CASSTQGASGELFF.

This chain joins TRBV13 and TRBJ2-1; 10 bases match TRBD1. Germline V gives CDR1 PRHDT, CDR2 FYEKMQ (reference sequence). The J segment lost 9 bases and the V segment lost 4 bases, leaving 6 bases of the junction unmatched. The CDR3 has 14 residues. CDR3 coding DNA: TGTGCCAGCAGCTACGACAGGGGGCTCGGTGAGCAGTTCTTC. Encoded protein: CASSYDRGLGEQFF.

This rearrangement joins TRBV27 to TRBJ1-1; D possibly corresponds to TRBD1 (5 bases). The CDR3 sequence is 13 residues long. V was clipped by 2 bases and J by 4 bases, with 8 bases between them. CDR1 is MNHEY and CDR2 is SMNVEV in the germline V gene (reference sequence). CDR3 DNA: TGTGCCAGCAGTTTAGGGGGTTTCACTGAAGCTTTCTTT. Protein product: CASSLGGFTEAFF.

This rearrangement joins TRBV2 to TRBJ2-1; 15 bases match TRBD2. After removal of 5 bases from V and 4 bases from J, the junction contained 9 bases not matched to a gene. Germline V gene data show CDR1 as SNHLY and CDR2 as FYNNEI. This CDR3 has 18 residues. In nucleotides, the CDR3 is TGTGCCAGCAGTAGGACCGGGACTAGCGGGGGGATTTACAATGAGCAGTTCTTC. Translated: CASSRTGTSGGIYNEQFF. Complete variable domain (other parts from reference TRBV2 and TRBJ2-1): EPEVTQTPSHQVTQMGQEVILRCVPISNHLYFYWYRQILGQKVEFLVSFYNNEISEKSEIFDDQFSVERPDGSNFTLKIRSTKLEDSAMYFCASSRTGTSGGIYNEQFFGPGTRLTVL.

This clone came up a few times. The chain recombines TRBV5-1 with TRBJ2-1; 7 nucleotides agree with TRBD1. CDR3 size: 14 residues. V was clipped by 4 bases and J by 5 bases; unmatched bases: 6. In germline, CDR1 is SGHRS, CDR2 YFSETQ. The CDR3 here is CASSLGQLNNEQFF. The CDR3 nucleotides read TGCGCCAGCAGCCTGGGACAGCTTAACAATGAGCAGTTCTTC. Full variable domain (rest looked up from reference TRBV5-1 and TRBJ2-1): KAGVTQTPRYLIKTRGQQVTLSCSPISGHRSVSWYQQTPGQGLQFLFEYFSETQRNKGNFPGRFSGRQFSNSRSEMNVSTLELGDSALYLCASSLGQLNNEQFFGPGTRLTVL.